The rows below give T cell receptor beta chains drawn from one sample of a study of cytomegalovirus exposure and HLA in healthy donors. Measured with immunoSEQ multiplex PCR; TCRdb has only the in-frame clones, and not every one. The data show about 180,000 clones, approximately 79% seen once. Sequenced material: PBMCs. The receptors originated from a woman between 35 and 50 years old in good health and CMV-seronegative. Each CDR3 is given with its conserved first and last residue. A D gene is named only where the DNA matches it firmly. Expanded clones get a size class; other rows say once, few or many, or leave the size out.

TRBD2	TRBV5-8	TRBJ2-2	.	TGTGCCAGCAGCTTGGAACTAGCGGGGACCGGGGAGCTGTTTTTT	CASSLELAGTGELFF
.	TRBV9	TRBJ1-4	.	TGTGCCAGCAGCGCTACCGCGTGGCGGTTTCCTGAAAAACTGTTTTTT	CASSATAWRFPEKLFF
.	TRBV2	TRBJ1-4	.	TGTGCCAGCAGTGAATTGTTAGCTAATGAAAAACTGTTTTTT	CASSELLANEKLFF
.	TRBV7-2	TRBJ1-2	.	TGTGCCAGCAGCTTAACCAGGGCAACCTTGTATGGCTACACCTTC	CASSLTRATLYGYTF
TRBD2	TRBV5-5	TRBJ2-1	.	TGTGCCAGCAGCTTGGGGGGGAGGGTAGCGGGAGGGAATGAGCAGTTCTTC	CASSLGGRVAGGNEQFF
TRBD1	TRBV19	TRBJ1-2	.	TGTGCCACAAGACCCCGACACGACAGGGACTATGGCTACACCTTC	CATRPRHDRDYGYTF
TRBD1	TRBV18	TRBJ2-7	once	TGTGCCAGCTCACCACTACCCGGCGGACAGGTTCACGAGCAGTACTTC	CASSPLPGGQVHEQYF
.	TRBV9	TRBJ2-1	.	TGTGCCAGCAGCGTAAATCTAGACAATGAGCAGTTCTTC	CASSVNLDNEQFF
.	TRBV19	TRBJ1-1	.	TGTGCCAGTAGTGTGCACGCGGGGGCGAGGGCTGAAGCTTTCTTT	CASSVHAGARAEAFF
.	TRBV9	TRBJ2-3	.	TGTGCCAGCAGCGTAGGGGGGGCGGGAGTCCCAGATACGCAGTATTTT	CASSVGGAGVPDTQYF
TRBD1	TRBV4-1	TRBJ1-2	.	TGCGCCAGCAGCCAAGATTTTGGGACAGGCGGAGGGGCTAACTATGGCTACACCTTC	CASSQDFGTGGGANYGYTF
TRBD2	TRBV29-1	TRBJ2-3	.	TGCAGCGTTGACCTAGCGGGGGGGCACGAGTATTTT	CSVDLAGGHEYF
TRBD1	TRBV6-1	TRBJ2-1	.	TGTGCCAGCAGTCCGGGACAGGCCTACAATGAGCAGTTCTTC	CASSPGQAYNEQFF
.	TRBV2	TRBJ2-7	.	TGTGCCAGCAGTGCTGAGGGCAGGCTCGAGCAGTACTTC	CASSAEGRLEQYF
.	TRBV7-2	TRBJ2-5	.	TGTGCCAGCAGCCGACAGGCGGCACTAGAGACCCAGTACTTC	CASSRQAALETQYF
.	TRBV28	TRBJ1-4	few	TGTGCCAGCAGTGCGAATGAAAAACTGTTTTTT	CASSANEKLFF
TRBD1	TRBV2	TRBJ2-7	.	TGTGCCAGCAGGGGCCCCTTTACGGACAGGCTGCGCTCCTACGAGCAGTACTTC	CASRGPFTDRLRSYEQYF
TRBD1	TRBV30	TRBJ1-1	few	TGTGCCTGGAGTCCTGGAGGACAGGGGATCTTCTTT	CAWSPGGQGIFF
.	TRBV6-6	TRBJ2-3	few	TGTGCCAGCAGCGAGTCGGATACGCAGTATTTT	CASSESDTQYF
TRBD2	TRBV5-5	TRBJ2-1	.	TGTGCCAGCAGCGACTACCTAGCGGGAAACTCCTACAATGAGCAGTTCTTC	CASSDYLAGNSYNEQFF
TRBD1	TRBV10-3	TRBJ1-5	few	TGTGCCACCTCGACAGGGAATCAGCCCCAGCATTTT	CATSTGNQPQHF
TRBD2	TRBV28	TRBJ2-5	.	TGTGCCAGCAGTTTATATCAGGGACTAGCGGTTCCAAAGACCCAGTACTTC	CASSLYQGLAVPKTQYF
.	TRBV9	TRBJ2-7	.	TGTGCCAGCAGCGTAGGGCTAGAAAACTACGAGCAGTACTTC	CASSVGLENYEQYF
.	TRBV28	TRBJ1-6	.	TGTGCCAGCAGTTTATCGGCAGGGCGCACCTATTCACCCCTCCACTTT	CASSLSAGRTYSPLHF
TRBD1	TRBV6-1	TRBJ2-2	.	TGTGCCAGCAGTGAGTTCCGGGACAGAAACACCGGGGAGCTGTTTTTT	CASSEFRDRNTGELFF
.	TRBV6-5	TRBJ1-2	few	TGTGCCACCCTAGCCTATGGCTACACCTTC	CATLAYGYTF
TRBD2	TRBV5-1	TRBJ2-7	.	TGCGCCAGCAGCCTAGCGGGAAGTTACGAGCAGTACTTC	CASSLAGSYEQYF
.	TRBV12-5	TRBJ2-5	.	TGTGCTAGTGGTTTGGACAGGGCTCGGGAGACCCAGTACTTC	CASGLDRARETQYF
.	TRBV11-2	TRBJ2-5	.	TGTGCCAGCAGCCCCGGGACTTCAAAGAGAGAGACCCAGTACTTC	CASSPGTSKRETQYF
TRBD1	TRBV6-6	TRBJ2-7	.	TGTGCCAGCAGCCACCTCCGGGACAGGGCTCACGAGCAGTACTTC	CASSHLRDRAHEQYF
TRBD1	TRBV6-1	TRBJ2-3	.	TGTGCCAGCAGTGAAGGGACAGGGTACACCGATACGCAGTATTTT	CASSEGTGYTDTQYF
TRBD1	TRBV9	TRBJ2-5	.	TGTGCCAGCACCTTCGGACAGGAAGAGACCCAGTACTTC	CASTFGQEETQYF
.	TRBV6-1	TRBJ1-3	.	TGTGCCAGCAGTAGGGAGGGGGGTCTTAGGAACACCATATATTTT	CASSREGGLRNTIYF
.	TRBV7-2	TRBJ2-5	.	TGTGCCAGCAGCTTCGGCGACGGGCGGGGGACCCAGTACTTC	CASSFGDGRGTQYF
TRBD1	TRBV5-4	TRBJ1-4	.	TGTGCCAGCAGCTTGGCACAGCCGGGACAGGGTCGTGAAAAACTGTTTTTT	CASSLAQPGQGREKLFF
TRBD1	TRBV9	TRBJ2-2	.	TGTGCCAGCAGCTCGAGGACAGGGGGCAGCACCGGGGAGCTGTTTTTT	CASSSRTGGSTGELFF
.	TRBV19	TRBJ1-2	.	TGTGCCAGTAGTATCGTCAACGAGGCAGGCTACACCTTC	CASSIVNEAGYTF
.	TRBV18	TRBJ1-4	.	TGTGCCAGCTCACCACGAGCCCCAAATGAAAAACTGTTTTTT	CASSPRAPNEKLFF
.	TRBV19	TRBJ1-6	.	TGTGCCAGTAGTATAGCGGGGGTAACTAATTCACCCCTCCACTTT	CASSIAGVTNSPLHF
TRBD2	TRBV11-2	TRBJ2-7	.	TGTGCCAGCAGCTTCTTTAGCGGGCCAATTAACCAGCAGTACTTC	CASSFFSGPINQQYF
.	TRBV7-2	TRBJ1-2	.	TGTGCCAGCAGCTTAGGGGTTGTACAGGAGCTGGTCCATGGCTACACCTTC	CASSLGVVQELVHGYTF
TRBD1	TRBV9	TRBJ1-1	.	TGTGCCAGCAGCGTAGTAGGGGGCGGAGGAGATACTGAAGCTTTCTTT	CASSVVGGGGDTEAFF
.	TRBV5-1	TRBJ1-1	.	TGCGCCAGCAGGCTCGGTCGGAACACTGAAGCTTTCTTT	CASRLGRNTEAFF
TRBD1	TRBV7-3	TRBJ2-1	.	TGTGCCAGCAGCCTCGGACAGGGGAACTGGATAAACGAGCAGTTCTTC	CASSLGQGNWINEQFF
TRBD2	TRBV5-1	TRBJ2-7	.	TGCGCCAGCAGCCCACTAGCGGGAGGCTCCTACGAGCAGTACTTC	CASSPLAGGSYEQYF
TRBD2	TRBV28	TRBJ2-1	.	TGTGCCAGCCGTTTTCCGGGGGGGCGAAATGAGCAGTTCTTC	CASRFPGGRNEQFF
.	TRBV4-3	TRBJ2-7	.	TGCGCCAGCAGCCAAAAAGCCCTCGGAGGGTACGAGCAGTACTTC	CASSQKALGGYEQYF
.	TRBV23-1	TRBJ2-3	once	TGCGCCAGCAGTCAAGCCTTCAGGGGTCCTAGCACAGATACGCAGTATTTT	CASSQAFRGPSTDTQYF
TRBD1	TRBV11-1	TRBJ2-7	.	TGTGCCAGCAGCTTAGGAGGGGGCAGCTACGAGCAGTACTTC	CASSLGGGSYEQYF
.	TRBV27	TRBJ2-6	.	TGTGCCAGCACGGGGTCGGGGGCCAACGTCCTGACTTTC	CASTGSGANVLTF
.	TRBV4-1	TRBJ1-5	.	TGCGCCAGCAGCCAAGAAAGGGGGGGGATCATAGATCAGCCCCAGCATTTT	CASSQERGGIIDQPQHF
TRBD2	TRBV7-8	TRBJ2-7	.	TGTGCCAGCAGCTTAAGCGGGAGTTCCTACGAGCAGTACTTC	CASSLSGSSYEQYF
TRBD1	TRBV18	TRBJ1-2	.	TGTGCCAGCACGGGGACAGGGGAAGGCTACACCTTC	CASTGTGEGYTF
.	TRBV7-9	TRBJ2-1	.	TGTGCCAGCAGCTTTAGCGGAACCTCCTACAATGAGCAGTTCTTC	CASSFSGTSYNEQFF
.	TRBV9	TRBJ1-2	.	TGTGCCAGCAGCGTTTCAGGGGCTCGCTACACCTTC	CASSVSGARYTF
.	TRBV25-1	TRBJ1-3	.	TGTGCCAGCAGTCGGGGGGCTGTCAACACCATATATTTT	CASSRGAVNTIYF